The clone carrying this T cell receptor (beta chain) showed up just a few times. The antigen is undetermined. This sample stems from a study of cytomegalovirus exposure and HLA in healthy donors. Study-level background: It was reported in a later analysis that the 100 to 150 validation repertoires used the same platform as the roughly 700 first-cohort repertoires. General study findings and limits: Researchers counted around 170 TCR beta chains as cytomegalovirus-associated. Some public TCRs appeared in many individuals, while most sequences were rare.

The table came from immunoSEQ multiplex PCR; TCRdb's copy has only in-frame clones and leaves some out. The sample contains about 54,000 clones, approximately 90% of which appear only once. This CDR3 has 15 residues. V lost 0 bases and J 5 bases, leaving 13 bases between the germline ends. Germline CDR1 MNHEY, CDR2 SVGAGI. The clonotype was recovered from a woman between 18 and 29 years old in good health and CMV-seropositive. The sequencing input was PBMCs. The chain links TRBV6-5 to TRBJ1-2; the D gene is possibly TRBD1 (6 bases). DNA of the CDR3: TGTGCCAGCAGTTACTCGGTTAAGGGACAATATGGCTACACCTTC. Its translation: CASSYSVKGQYGYTF.